These 13 T cell receptor beta chains were sequenced from one sample in a study of human T cells and chemical hapten exposure. Noted time point: pre-sensitization, week 0. Described treatment: therapeutic diphenylcyclopropenone sensitization with weekly scalp DPC. Total RNA was extracted from unfractionated whole blood. TCRdb called the RACE reads again in MiXCR, with one record for every CDR3 protein. Among 40,000 or so distinct CDR3 sequences listed, around 10% were seen once. Sequenced here: whole blood, sampled in connection with sensitization to the hapten diphenylcyclopropenone (DPC). Every receptor here comes from a middle-aged woman with alopecia areata. Some clones in this sample may be carry-over from other donors' samples.

This clonotype was observed a few times. The chain combines TRBV28 with TRBJ2-7, with 7 bases matching TRBD1. J gave up 2 bases and V 5 bases, and 6 bases lay outside the gene matches. Germline loops: CDR1 MDHEN, CDR2 SYDVKM. The CDR3 totals 14 residues. The CDR3 is CASSEMGTAYEQYF. For the CDR3, the DNA is TGTGCCAGCAGTGAAATGGGGACAGCCTACGAGCAGTACTTC.

The chain has TRBV28 and TRBJ1-4, with 7 positions matching TRBD1. The CDR3 has 13 residues. Germline V gene lookup returns CDR1 MDHEN and CDR2 SYDVKM. Unmatched junction bases numbered 6, after V lost 8 bases and J lost 6 bases. CDR3 sequence: CASHTGDDEKLFF. The DNA for the CDR3 is TGTGCCAGCCACACAGGGGACGATGAAAAACTGTTTTTT.

This sequence joins TRBV20-1 and TRBJ2-6; D gene ambiguous. Trimming left V 0 bases short and J 1 base short, with 7 bases between. The CDR3 is 15 amino acids. CDR1 and CDR2 from the germline V gene are DFQATT and SNEGSKA (reference sequence). The CDR3 sequence is CSARDPRSGANVLTF. CDR3 sequence (DNA): TGCAGTGCTAGAGACCCCCGGTCTGGGGCCAACGTCCTGACTTTC.

This clonotype was seen more than once but under ten times. The V call is TRBV5-1, the J call TRBJ1-1, with D hard to call. V lost 3 bases and J lost 2, with 8 bases in between. CDR1 is SGHRS, CDR2 YFSETQ, per germline. There are 13 residues in the CDR3. This CDR3 is CASSWQTNTEAFF. CDR3 in DNA: TGCGCCAGCAGCTGGCAGACAAACACTGAAGCTTTCTTT.

This clonotype was picked up a small number of times. This rearrangement joins TRBV28 to TRBJ1-2; perhaps TRBD1 as D (5 bases). CDR1 and CDR2 (germline): MDHEN, SYDVKM. CDR3 size: 12 residues. The V and J ends lost 6 bases and 5 bases respectively, with 10 bases between them. The chain's CDR3 is CASSTTGYGYTF. The CDR3 coding sequence is TGTGCCAGCAGCACAACAGGATATGGCTACACCTTC.

This clonotype has a handful of counts. The V call is TRBV28, the J call TRBJ2-7; the D gene could be TRBD1 or TRBD2 (7 bases each). The CDR3 length is 14 residues. V was clipped by 8 bases and J by 0 bases, with 14 bases between them. From germline, CDR1 is MDHEN and CDR2 SYDVKM. CDR3 residues: CASLRGGSSYEQYF. The CDR3 DNA reads as TGTGCCAGCCTCAGGGGGGGATCCTCCTACGAGCAGTACTTC.

This clonotype appeared a few times. This sequence joins TRBV4-3 and TRBJ1-6, with D hard to call. The V and J ends lost 3 bases and 3 bases respectively, with 12 bases between them. This CDR3 is built from 16 residues. Germline loops: CDR1 LGHNA, CDR2 YSLEER. The CDR3 region is CASSQVRALYNSPLHF. The CDR3 region has the DNA TGCGCCAGCAGCCAGGTTAGGGCCCTCTATAATTCACCCCTCCACTTT.

This clonotype was detected a few times. V usage is TRBV19 and J usage is TRBJ1-5, with 9 bases matching TRBD1. Germline values: CDR1 LNHDA, CDR2 SQIVND (reference sequence). The CDR3 is 14 amino acids. J lost 2 bases, V lost 6 bases, and 2 bases had no gene match. DNA of the CDR3: TGTGCCAGTAGAGGGGACAGGGGCAATCAGCCCCAGCATTTT. It codes for CASRGDRGNQPQHF.

In its sample, this clonotype was seen many times. The V and J genes are TRBV7-9 and TRBJ1-1; D remains ambiguous. This CDR3 is 13 amino acids long. Trimming took 1 base from V and 5 from J, leaving 8 bases between them. CDR1 is SEHNR, CDR2 FQNEAQ, per germline (reference sequence). This CDR3 reads CASSLGEGTEAFF. In DNA, the CDR3 is TGTGCCAGCAGCTTAGGCGAGGGTACTGAAGCTTTCTTT.

This clonotype has at least ten counts. The rearrangement uses TRBV18 and TRBJ2-5, with TRBD2 matching 8 bases. Trimming cost V 0 bases and J 3 bases; bases outside gene matches: 3. This CDR3 is 15 amino acids long. In germline, CDR1 is KGHSH, CDR2 LQKENI. The DNA of the CDR3 is TGTGCCAGCTCACCACCGGCACTAGCGGAAGAGACCCAGTACTTC. Residues: CASSPPALAEETQYF.

Details on this clonotype: Since a much larger clone is just one base distant, this may be a read error. V is TRBV28 and J is TRBJ2-7; D not certain. With 3 bases removed from V and 5 bases from J, the gap between germline ends came to 5 bases. The CDR3 totals 11 residues. The V gene's germline CDR1 is MDHEN and CDR2 SYDVKM. The CDR3 nucleotides read TGTGCCAGCAGTTTCGCGGACGAGCAGTACTTC. Translating it yields CASSFADEQYF.

The DNA of the CDR3 is TGCAGCGTTCGGGCAGAAAATAATGAAAAACTGTTTTTT. It encodes CSVRAENNEKLFF. This chain connects TRBV29-1 to TRBJ1-4; D is unclear. CDR1 is SQVTM and CDR2 is ANQGSEA in the germline V gene. V dropped 5 bases and J dropped 4 bases, with 11 bases sitting between them. This CDR3 is 13 amino acids long.

This clonotype was picked up one time. The chain combines TRBV10-3 with TRBJ2-3; 12 positions match TRBD2. The germline CDR1 and CDR2 sequences are ENHRY and SYGVKD. This CDR3 region has 15 residues. V shed 9 bases and J 2 bases; nucleotides not matched to a gene: 6. The DNA for the CDR3 is TGTGCCATGGCCGGGACTAGCGGGCTCACAGATACGCAGTATTTT. Protein: CAMAGTSGLTDTQYF.